The clone carrying this T cell receptor beta chain was picked up one time. The antigen remains undetermined. These data come from a study of PD-1 blockade in classical Hodgkin lymphoma. On the study more broadly: Patients were infused with nivolumab 3 mg/kg every 2 weeks.

Findings and limits, study-wide: Individuals who commenced nivolumab within less than 1 year of ASCT were excluded. CD8+ TCR diversity did not rise significantly by C4D1, unlike CD4+.

The protocol was immunoSEQ multiplex PCR, while the TCRdb copy is restricted to in-frame clones and leaves out a portion. The sample shows roughly 64,000 clones, 91% of them seen only once. Germline CDR1 and CDR2: LNHDA and SQIVND (reference sequence). V dropped 4 bases and J dropped 0 bases, with 13 bases sitting between them. This CDR3 spans 15 amino acids. Indicated time point: cycle 4 day 1 (C4D1), after 5 to 7 weeks of nivolumab. Each patient relapsed following autologous stem cell transplantation, and prior brentuximab vedotin exposure differed. Sequencing was performed on peripheral blood mononuclear cells (PBMCs), taken before the fourth cycle of nivolumab. The V call is TRBV19, the J call TRBJ2-7; D call uncertain. This receptor was obtained from a human donor with classical Hodgkin lymphoma. The CDR3 is CASSKDLRSSYEQYF. The CDR3 nucleotides read TGTGCCAGTAGTAAGGACCTTAGGAGCTCCTACGAGCAGTACTTC. The full variable domain, with the rest looked up from reference TRBV19 and TRBJ2-7, is DGGITQSPKYLFRKEGQNVTLSCEQNLNHDAMYWYRQDPGQGLRLIYYSQIVNDFQKGDIAEGYSVSREKKESFPLTVTSAQKNPTAFYLCASSKDLRSSYEQYFGPGTRLTVT.